These 15 T cell receptor beta chains share one sample of origin, sequenced in a study of CD8 T cells in Susac syndrome. Reverse transcription of about 0.45 to 1 ug RNA was carried out with random hexamers. TCRdb reanalysed the immunoSEQ multiplex PCR reads using MiXCR and keeps one entry per CDR3 protein. There are 120,000 or so distinct CDR3 sequences in the sample; approximately 94% occur only once, and approximately 0.12% lies in the top ten. Sequencing used CD4+ T cells from PBMCs. All receptors come from a human donor with multiple sclerosis.

This clonotype was seen a single time. The V call is TRBV3-1, the J call TRBJ1-3; D is possibly TRBD1 (5 bases). Looked up from germline, CDR1 is LGHDT and CDR2 is YNNKEL (reference sequence). V lost 4 bases and J 8 bases, leaving 18 bases between the germline ends. The CDR3 is 15 amino acids. CDR3 sequence (DNA): TGTGCCAGCAGCCCATGGGGTCTACAGGTTGACACCATATATTTT. Amino acids: CASSPWGLQVDTIYF.

The chain links TRBV30 to TRBJ1-1, with D tentatively TRBD1 (5 bases). Germline assignment: CDR1 GTSNPN and CDR2 SVGIG (reference sequence). This CDR3 is built from 14 residues. Trimming stripped 3 bases from V and 6 bases from J, with 17 bases between. The CDR3 DNA reads TGTGCCTGGAGCGGGGGACCCCAAGGGTCTGAAGCTTTCTTT. It translates to CAWSGGPQGSEAFF.

The chain uses TRBV7-6 and TRBJ2-7; 7 bases map to TRBD1. The CDR3 covers 15 residues. V lost 5 bases and J lost 4; bases outside the gene matches: 11. Per germline, CDR1 SGHVS and CDR2 FNYEAQ. The CDR3 nucleotides are TGTGCCAGCAGCGCAACCCGGGACAGTCTATACGAGCAGTACTTC. Translation: CASSATRDSLYEQYF.

The chain is built from TRBV18 and TRBJ1-2, with D possibly being TRBD1 (5 bases). The V end lost 3 bases, the J end lost 3 bases, and 17 bases lay between the germline ends. CDR1 is KGHSH, CDR2 LQKENI, per germline. The CDR3 covers 16 residues. Here the CDR3 reads CASSPKPREGDYGYTF. The CDR3 region has the DNA TGTGCCAGCTCACCCAAGCCCAGGGAGGGTGACTATGGCTACACCTTC.

The V call is TRBV18, the J call TRBJ2-7, with a possible D match to TRBD1 (5 bases). This CDR3 contains 14 residues. Trimming removed 0 bases at V and 1 base at J, with 7 bases between. Germline V lookup: CDR1 KGHSH, CDR2 LQKENI. The CDR3 spells CASSPPAGSYEQYF. The CDR3 DNA reads as TGTGCCAGCTCACCACCGGCAGGGTCCTACGAGCAGTACTTC.

The chain links TRBV29-1 to TRBJ2-7; 10 bases fit TRBD1. The CDR3 spans 13 residues. Per the germline V gene, CDR1 is SQVTM and CDR2 is ANQGSEA. V lost 6 bases, J lost 4 bases, and 6 bases stayed unmatched. The DNA for the CDR3 is TGCAGCGTCGTCCCGGGACAGGGGTACGAGCAGTACTTC. Its protein is CSVVPGQGYEQYF.

CDR3 loop: CASSFGIGGEAFF. In DNA, the CDR3 is TGTGCCAGCAGTTTCGGGATCGGGGGTGAAGCTTTCTTT. The chain uses TRBV27 and TRBJ1-1; possibly TRBD1 for D (5 bases). The CDR3 totals 13 residues. The V end was cut by 3 bases, the J end by 7 bases, with 12 bases between. Germline V gene lookup returns CDR1 MNHEY and CDR2 SMNVEV (reference sequence).

This rearrangement joins TRBV20-1 to TRBJ1-2, with a possible D match to TRBD1 (5 bases). V gave up 6 bases and J gave up 7 bases, with 12 bases separating them. The CDR3 is 11 amino acids. CDR1 and CDR2 (germline): DFQATT, SNEGSKA (reference sequence). The CDR3 loop reads CSAPGRGGYTF. The CDR3 region has the DNA TGCAGTGCCCCAGGGCGAGGTGGCTACACCTTC.

V usage is TRBV5-1 and J usage is TRBJ1-6; TRBD1 agrees at 8 bases. The CDR3 runs 14 residues. Unmatched junction bases numbered 2, after V lost 1 base and J lost 8 bases. Germline V gives CDR1 SGHRS, CDR2 YFSETQ. CDR3 nucleotides: TGCGCCAGCAGCTTGACAGGGGGAGATTCACCCCTCCACTTT. This codes for CASSLTGGDSPLHF.

The chain combines TRBV2 with TRBJ1-2; 8 bases match TRBD1. The germline V gene encodes CDR1 SNHLY and CDR2 FYNNEI. V was pared by 4 bases and J by 7 bases, with 5 bases of the junction left unmatched. The CDR3 contains 13 residues. The CDR3 DNA follows: TGTGCCAGCAGTGGGACAGGGCAAAGTGGCTACACCTTC. Translated: CASSGTGQSGYTF.

The genes are TRBV27 and TRBJ2-5, with D possibly being TRBD1 or TRBD2 (5 bases each). V lost 6 bases, J lost 1 base, and 6 bases lay in between. The germline CDR1 and CDR2 sequences are MNHEY and SMNVEV (reference sequence). This CDR3 region has 12 residues. This CDR3 is CASRGVQETQYF. The CDR3 bases are TGTGCCAGCAGGGGGGTCCAAGAGACCCAGTACTTC.

This chain joins TRBV5-6 and TRBJ1-2; possible D gene TRBD1, 5 bases. The ends were cut back, 7 bases at V and 8 bases at J, with 15 bases in the middle. The CDR3 runs to 12 residues. Looked up from germline, CDR1 is SGHDT and CDR2 is YYEEEE. CDR3 protein: CASVLPPGGYTF. CDR3 DNA: TGTGCCAGCGTCTTACCTCCAGGGGGCTACACCTTC.

The J gene is TRBJ2-6, the V gene TRBV3-1; 8 bases agree with TRBD1. The CDR3 contains 20 residues. Germline CDR1 and CDR2: LGHDT and YNNKEL (reference sequence). The V gene end was trimmed by 7 bases and the J gene end by 1 base; junction bases not matched to a gene: 18. CDR3 nucleotides: TGTGCCAGCACCAAAACCCGACAGGGGTCTGGCCCATCTGGGGCCAACGTCCTGACTTTC. It yields the protein CASTKTRQGSGPSGANVLTF.

This chain uses TRBV6-5 with TRBJ2-1, with 8 positions matching TRBD2. The CDR3 length is 14 residues. The V gene's germline CDR1 is MNHEY and CDR2 SVGAGI. V lost 2 bases to trimming and J lost 8 bases; unmatched junction nucleotides: 5. The CDR3 reads CASSYDPGRDEQFF. The CDR3 nucleotides are TGTGCCAGCAGTTACGACCCCGGGAGGGATGAGCAGTTCTTC.

The chain has TRBV18 and TRBJ1-2, with D unclear. Looked up from germline, CDR1 is KGHSH and CDR2 is LQKENI. The V and J ends lost 3 bases and 3 bases respectively, with 14 bases between them. This CDR3 region has 15 residues. CDR3 residues: CASSPTGTGDYGYTF. In DNA, the CDR3 is TGTGCCAGCTCACCTACGGGTACGGGCGACTATGGCTACACCTTC.